This entry lists 27 T cell receptor beta chains sequenced from one sample in a study of Tregs in tolerant kidney transplant recipients. The assay was immunoSEQ multiplex PCR, and TCRdb's table has in-frame clones only and misses some. Of 90,000 to 120,000 clones in the sample, 90% are singletons; the top ten hold roughly 0.31%. Sequences were derived from CD4+ T cells from blood, sampled before the transplant. The source is a human donor who received a combined kidney and bone marrow transplant.

V usage is TRBV4-1 and J usage is TRBJ2-3; possibly TRBD2 for D (5 bases). CDR3 length: 15 amino acids. Between the trimmed V and J ends, which lost 1 base and 6 bases, there was a span of 14 bases. Germline CDR1 and CDR2: MGHRA and YSYEKL. The CDR3 DNA follows: TGCGCCAGCAGCCAAGTTGGACTTTCTCCGGATACGCAGTATTTT. Encoded protein: CASSQVGLSPDTQYF.

This chain uses TRBV30 with TRBJ2-7; TRBD1 matches at 9 bases. The V and J ends lost 0 bases and 5 bases, in that order; junction bases with no gene match: 5. This CDR3 spans 14 amino acids. Germline assignment: CDR1 GTSNPN and CDR2 SVGIG (reference sequence). The CDR3 is CAWSVRTGDNEQYF. The CDR3, as DNA: TGTGCCTGGAGTGTCCGGACAGGGGACAACGAGCAGTACTTC. The whole variable domain, remainder taken from reference TRBV30 and TRBJ2-7, is SQTIHQWPATLVQPVGSPLSLECTVEGTSNPNLYWYRQAAGRGLQLLFYSVGIGQISSEVPQNLSASRPQDRQFILSSKKLLLSDSGFYLCAWSVRTGDNEQYFGPGTRLTVT.

V and J are TRBV19 and TRBJ2-3, with TRBD2 matching over 9 bases. The J segment lost 4 bases and the V segment lost 3 bases, leaving 14 bases of the junction unmatched. CDR1 is LNHDA, CDR2 SQIVND, per germline (reference sequence). The CDR3 sequence is 18 residues long. In DNA form, the CDR3 reads TGTGCCAGTAGTATCCTAGGGGTAGCGGGAGTGGTCTCAGATACGCAGTATTTT. It specifies CASSILGVAGVVSDTQYF.

The J gene is TRBJ2-5, the V gene TRBV10-3, with 7 bases identical to TRBD1. The CDR3 sequence is 17 residues long. Trimming removed 7 bases from V and 0 bases from J; junction bases left unmatched: 14. Germline assignment: CDR1 ENHRY and CDR2 SYGVKD. For the CDR3, the DNA is TGTGCCATCAAGCAGGGGGTTGTTCCAAATGACCAAGAGACCCAGTACTTC. It translates to CAIKQGVVPNDQETQYF.

This chain uses TRBV13 with TRBJ2-3; D may be TRBD2 (6 bases). In germline, CDR1 is PRHDT, CDR2 FYEKMQ (reference sequence). Trimming removed 5 bases from V and 2 bases from J, with 14 bases in between. This CDR3 comprises 15 residues. CDR3 protein: CASSPLGGLTDTQYF. The DNA for the CDR3 is TGTGCCAGCAGCCCACTTGGGGGACTCACAGATACGCAGTATTTT.

The gene calls are TRBV28 and TRBJ1-1; 7 nucleotides agree with TRBD1. Germline V gene lookup returns CDR1 MDHEN and CDR2 SYDVKM. The CDR3 runs to 12 residues. Germline trimming cut 5 bases from V and 10 bases from J; bases unmatched to any gene: 7. The CDR3 is CASSRQGLGAFF. CDR3 in DNA: TGTGCCAGCAGTCGACAGGGCCTGGGAGCTTTCTTT.

The chain joins TRBV28 to TRBJ2-5; possibly TRBD1 for D (5 bases). The CDR3 is made up of 15 amino acids. In germline, CDR1 is MDHEN, CDR2 SYDVKM. Trimming stripped 4 bases from V and 0 bases from J, with 12 bases between. CDR3 in DNA: TGTGCCAGCAGTTCCGGACACCCATACCAAGAGACCCAGTACTTC. Its translation: CASSSGHPYQETQYF.

The chain has TRBV27 and TRBJ2-7; D is unclear. The length of the CDR3 is 13 residues. Looked up from germline, CDR1 is MNHEY and CDR2 is SMNVEV (reference sequence). The V end was cut by 3 bases, the J end by 1 base, with 7 bases between. CDR3 sequence reads: CASSLRGSYEQYF. Written as DNA, the CDR3 is TGTGCCAGCAGTTTGCGCGGTTCCTACGAGCAGTACTTC.

J is TRBJ1-4 and V is TRBV5-6; 10 nucleotides line up with TRBD1. After removal of 5 bases from V and 2 bases from J, the junction contained 6 bases not matched to a gene. CDR3 size: 16 residues. The germline V gene has CDR1 SGHDT and CDR2 YYEEEE. The CDR3 spells CASSLTGGMTNEKLFF. In nucleotides, the CDR3 is TGTGCCAGCAGTTTGACAGGGGGCATGACTAATGAAAAACTGTTTTTT.

The sample holds one count of this clone. The V gene is TRBV6-6, the J gene TRBJ1-1; D unresolved. The CDR3 totals 13 residues. Germline loops: CDR1 MNHNY, CDR2 SVGAGI (reference sequence). Trimming stripped 0 bases from V and 3 bases from J, with 5 bases between. The CDR3 DNA is TGTGCCAGCAGTTACTCCCAGGACACTGAAGCTTTCTTT. It translates to CASSYSQDTEAFF.

This clone appeared a single time. The chain uses TRBV21-1 and TRBJ2-6; the table assigns TRBD2, which was not confirmed against the DNA. TRBV21-1 is termed a pseudogene. This CDR3 has 16 amino acids. The CDR3 protein is CASSKGALSGANVLTF. The CDR3 DNA sequence: TGTGCCAGCAGCAAAGGAGCACTCTCTGGGGCCAACGTCCTGACTTTC.

This chain links TRBV18 with TRBJ2-3, with TRBD2 identical over 10 bases. V lost 6 bases and J lost 4; bases outside the gene matches: 13. Germline CDR1 is KGHSH and CDR2 is LQKENI. The CDR3 extends over 17 amino acids. The CDR3 region has the DNA TGTGCCAGCTCGCCTATACTAGCGGGGAGCATGGCAGATACGCAGTATTTT. It specifies CASSPILAGSMADTQYF.

This chain links TRBV19 with TRBJ2-7; D perhaps matches TRBD1 (6 bases). Per the germline V gene, CDR1 is LNHDA and CDR2 is SQIVND (reference sequence). The V end was cut by 2 bases, the J end by 6 bases, with 14 bases between. The CDR3 totals 14 residues. The CDR3 sequence: CASSIRDTTFEQYF. CDR3 nucleotides: TGTGCCAGTAGTATACGGGACACCACCTTCGAGCAGTACTTC.

On this clone: The sample contains more than one DNA sequence encoding this CDR3. For the CDR3, the DNA is TGTGCCAGCAGTTCGACAGGGCCTAACTATGGCTACACCTTC. Its translation is CASSSTGPNYGYTF. The V call is TRBV28, the J call TRBJ1-2; 7 nucleotides align to TRBD1. V lost 4 bases to trimming and J lost 0 bases; unmatched junction nucleotides: 2. Germline V CDR1 and CDR2: MDHEN, SYDVKM. The CDR3 has 14 residues.

In its sample, this clone was seen once. The chain employs TRBV2 and TRBJ1-2, with D possibly matching TRBD1 (6 bases). Trimming took 8 bases from V and 0 from J, leaving 13 bases between them. Germline values: CDR1 SNHLY, CDR2 FYNNEI. The CDR3 length is 14 residues. CDR3 sequence reads: CASGGRQANYGYTF. CDR3 sequence (DNA): TGTGCCAGCGGGGGTAGACAGGCTAACTATGGCTACACCTTC.

The rearrangement uses TRBV5-1 and TRBJ2-3; D gene uncertain. Germline CDR1 and CDR2: SGHRS and YFSETQ. This CDR3 is built from 15 residues. Trimming left V 0 bases short and J 1 base short, with 9 bases between. The CDR3 DNA reads TGCGCCAGCAGCTTGGCGGGTGTTGGCACAGATACGCAGTATTTT. Residues: CASSLAGVGTDTQYF.

This clone was seen only a few times. In nucleotides, the CDR3 is TGTGCCAGCAGCCCCGGGACAGGGACAGATACGCAGTATTTT. Protein product: CASSPGTGTDTQYF. The rearrangement uses TRBV7-9 and TRBJ2-3; TRBD1 matches at 9 bases. Germline loops: CDR1 SEHNR, CDR2 FQNEAQ (reference sequence). V dropped 5 bases and J dropped 3; count of bases not matched to a gene: 3. The CDR3 runs to 14 residues. The variable domain in full, completed from reference TRBV7-9 and TRBJ2-3, reads DTGVSQNPRHKITKRGQNVTFRCDPISEHNRLYWYRQTLGQGPEFLTYFQNEAQLEKSRLLSDRFSAERPKGSFSTLEIQRTEQGDSAMYLCASSPGTGTDTQYFGPGTRLTVL.

The chain combines TRBV2 with TRBJ1-1; 10 bases match TRBD1. The junction had 7 bases not matched to a gene; V was cut back by 6 bases and J by 3 bases. In germline, CDR1 is SNHLY, CDR2 FYNNEI. There are 15 residues in the CDR3. The CDR3 DNA sequence: TGTGCCAGCAGCCGCCGGACAGGGGGGCACACTGAAGCTTTCTTT. Translating it yields CASSRRTGGHTEAFF.

J is TRBJ2-3 and V is TRBV6-6, with D maybe TRBD2 (6 bases). CDR3 length: 15 residues. V lost 2 bases and J lost 3, with 12 bases in between. In germline, CDR1 is MNHNY, CDR2 SVGAGI (reference sequence). In DNA, the CDR3 is TGTGCCAGCAGTTACGGCACGCTAGCGACAGATACGCAGTATTTT. Its translation is CASSYGTLATDTQYF.

This sequence joins TRBV4-1 and TRBJ2-2; 15 bases fit TRBD2. Germline trimming cut 4 bases from V and 4 bases from J; bases unmatched to any gene: 4. The CDR3 loop spans 17 amino acids. Looked up from germline, CDR1 is MGHRA and CDR2 is YSYEKL. Here the CDR3 DNA reads TGCGCCAGCAGCCTACGGACTAGCGGGGGGGCCACCGGGGAGCTGTTTTTT. Its translation: CASSLRTSGGATGELFF.

This clone is a singleton in its sample. The CDR3 coding sequence is TGTGCCAGCAGCGTCGGGATTCTATCTGGAGATACGCAGTATTTT. Encoded protein: CASSVGILSGDTQYF. This chain joins TRBV9 and TRBJ2-3; D might be TRBD2 (5 bases). CDR1 and CDR2 from the germline V gene are SGDLS and YYNGEE. The CDR3 extends over 15 amino acids. V lost 2 bases and J 5 bases, leaving 15 bases between the germline ends.

This sequence joins TRBV27 and TRBJ2-3; TRBD2 matches at 11 bases. J was trimmed by 3 bases and V by 2 bases; bases with no gene match: 4. The CDR3 contains 16 residues. CDR1 is MNHEY and CDR2 is SMNVEV in the germline V gene (reference sequence). The CDR3 DNA reads TGTGCCAGCAGTTTAAAGGGACTAGCGGTGACAGATACGCAGTATTTT. Translated: CASSLKGLAVTDTQYF.

The chain uses TRBV7-8 and TRBJ1-2; 7 positions agree with TRBD1. This CDR3 comprises 15 residues. The germline V gene has CDR1 SGHVS and CDR2 FQNEAQ. V lost 5 bases, J lost 4 bases, and 10 bases stayed unmatched. CDR3 residues: CASSPTGALGYGYTF. In DNA, the CDR3 is TGTGCCAGCAGCCCAACAGGGGCGCTGGGCTATGGCTACACCTTC.

On this clone itself: Its ends do not fully match the called genes, so a read error is possible. This chain's CDR3 is CASSEDRGEAKNIQYF. In nucleotides, the CDR3 is TGTGCCAGCAGCGAAGACAGGGGGGAGGCCAAAAACATTCAGTACTTC. The V call is TRBV2, the J call TRBJ2-4; the match to TRBD1 covers 9 bases. The CDR3 spans 16 residues. CDR1 and CDR2 from the germline V gene are SNHLY and FYNNEI.

In this sample, this clone turned up a few times. This chain links TRBV30 with TRBJ1-2; 10 positions agree with TRBD1. V lost 7 bases to trimming and J lost 3 bases; unmatched junction nucleotides: 11. Germline CDR1 GTSNPN, CDR2 SVGIG (reference sequence). This CDR3 is 15 amino acids long. Here the CDR3 DNA reads TGTGCCTTCCGGGACAGGGGAAGGGGTGACTATGGCTACACCTTC. Translation: CAFRDRGRGDYGYTF.

The chain employs TRBV7-2 and TRBJ2-1; D gene unclear. Germline values: CDR1 SGHTA, CDR2 FQGNSA. Trimming took off 2 bases at V and 0 bases at J, with 11 bases between the two ends. The CDR3 is made up of 16 amino acids. CDR3 in amino acids: CASSLIPPSSYNEQFF. DNA of the CDR3: TGTGCCAGCAGCTTAATCCCCCCGAGCTCCTACAATGAGCAGTTCTTC.

In its sample, this clone was seen once. The chain is built from TRBV2 and TRBJ2-7, with 11 bases identical to TRBD2. The V gene end was trimmed by 5 bases and the J gene end by 2 bases; junction bases not matched to a gene: 5. The germline V gene encodes CDR1 SNHLY and CDR2 FYNNEI. The CDR3 consists of 15 residues. The CDR3 loop reads CASSRPSGGTYEQYF. DNA of the CDR3: TGTGCCAGCAGTCGACCTAGCGGGGGGACCTACGAGCAGTACTTC.